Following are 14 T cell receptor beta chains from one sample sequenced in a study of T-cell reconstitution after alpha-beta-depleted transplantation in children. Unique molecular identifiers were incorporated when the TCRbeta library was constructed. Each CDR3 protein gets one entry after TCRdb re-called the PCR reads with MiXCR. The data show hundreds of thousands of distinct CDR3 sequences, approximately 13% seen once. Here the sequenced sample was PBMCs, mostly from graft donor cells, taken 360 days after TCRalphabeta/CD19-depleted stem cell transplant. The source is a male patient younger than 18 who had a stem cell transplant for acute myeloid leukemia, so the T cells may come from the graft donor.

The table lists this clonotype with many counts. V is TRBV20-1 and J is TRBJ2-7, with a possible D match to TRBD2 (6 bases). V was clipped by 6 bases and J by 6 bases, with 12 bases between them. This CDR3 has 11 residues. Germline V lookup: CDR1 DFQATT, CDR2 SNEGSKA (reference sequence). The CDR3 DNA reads TGCAGTGCAAGTCGGGGGACCGAGCAGTACTTC. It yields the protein CSASRGTEQYF.

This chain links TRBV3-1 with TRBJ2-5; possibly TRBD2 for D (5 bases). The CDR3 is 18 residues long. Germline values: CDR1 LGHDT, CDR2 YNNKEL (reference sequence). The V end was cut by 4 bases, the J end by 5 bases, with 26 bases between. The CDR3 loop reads CASSRRGERNRNGETQYF. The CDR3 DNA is TGTGCCAGCAGCCGAAGAGGCGAGCGGAATAGGAATGGGGAGACCCAGTACTTC.

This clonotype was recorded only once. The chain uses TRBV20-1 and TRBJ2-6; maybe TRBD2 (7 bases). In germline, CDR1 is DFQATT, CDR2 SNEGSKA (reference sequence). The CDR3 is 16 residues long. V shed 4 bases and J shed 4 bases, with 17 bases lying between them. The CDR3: CSAMGWGGSGANVLTF. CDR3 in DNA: TGCAGTGCTATGGGCTGGGGGGGCTCGGGGGCCAACGTCCTGACTTTC.

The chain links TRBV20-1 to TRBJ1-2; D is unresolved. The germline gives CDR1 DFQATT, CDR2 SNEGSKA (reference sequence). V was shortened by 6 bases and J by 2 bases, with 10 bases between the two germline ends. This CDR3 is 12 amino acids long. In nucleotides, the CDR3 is TGCAGTGCGGCCCAGATAAACTATGGCTACACCTTC. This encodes CSAAQINYGYTF.

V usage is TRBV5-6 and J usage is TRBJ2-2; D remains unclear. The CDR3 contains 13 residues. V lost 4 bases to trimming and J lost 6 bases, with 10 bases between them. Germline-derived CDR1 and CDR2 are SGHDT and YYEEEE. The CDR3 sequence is CASSVQTPGELFF. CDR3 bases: TGTGCCAGCAGCGTCCAGACCCCCGGGGAGCTGTTTTTT. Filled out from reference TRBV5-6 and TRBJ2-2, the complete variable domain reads DAGVTQSPTHLIKTRGQQVTLRCSPKSGHDTVSWYQQALGQGPQFIFQYYEEEERQRGNFPDRFSGHQFPNYSSELNVNALLLGDSALYLCASSVQTPGELFFGEGSRLTVL.

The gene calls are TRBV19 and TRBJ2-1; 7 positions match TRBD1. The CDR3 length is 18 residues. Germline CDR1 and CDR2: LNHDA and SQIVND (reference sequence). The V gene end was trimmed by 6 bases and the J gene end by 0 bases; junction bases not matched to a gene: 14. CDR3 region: CASSSRTGLGSSYNEQFF. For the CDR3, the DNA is TGTGCCAGTAGCTCTCGGACAGGTTTAGGGAGCTCCTACAATGAGCAGTTCTTC.

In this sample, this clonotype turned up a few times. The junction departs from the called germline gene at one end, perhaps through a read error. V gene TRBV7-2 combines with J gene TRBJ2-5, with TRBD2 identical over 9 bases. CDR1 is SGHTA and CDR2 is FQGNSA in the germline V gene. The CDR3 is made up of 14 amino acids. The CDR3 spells CASSLVLDGGTSNF. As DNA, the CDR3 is TGTGCCAGCAGCTTAGTTTTGGATGGAGGGACTAGCAACTTC.

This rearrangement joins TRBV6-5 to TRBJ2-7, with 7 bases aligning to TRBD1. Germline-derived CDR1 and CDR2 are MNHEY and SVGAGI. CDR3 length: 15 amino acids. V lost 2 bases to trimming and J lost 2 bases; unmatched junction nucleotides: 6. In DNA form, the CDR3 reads TGTGCCAGCAGTTACGTCGGGCAGGGGGCCTACGAGCAGTACTTC. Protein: CASSYVGQGAYEQYF.

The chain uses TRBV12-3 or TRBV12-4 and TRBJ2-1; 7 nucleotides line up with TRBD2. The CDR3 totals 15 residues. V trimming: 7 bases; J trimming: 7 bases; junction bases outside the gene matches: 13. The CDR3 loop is CASNLAVPSRNEQFF. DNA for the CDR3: TGTGCCAGCAACCTAGCGGTCCCGTCTCGGAATGAGCAGTTCTTC.

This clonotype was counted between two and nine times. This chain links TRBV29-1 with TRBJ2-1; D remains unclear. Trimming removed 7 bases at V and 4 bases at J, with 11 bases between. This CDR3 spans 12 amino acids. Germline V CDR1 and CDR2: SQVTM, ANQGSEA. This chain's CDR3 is CSAHLFYNEQFF. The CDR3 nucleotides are TGCAGCGCCCATCTCTTTTACAATGAGCAGTTCTTC.

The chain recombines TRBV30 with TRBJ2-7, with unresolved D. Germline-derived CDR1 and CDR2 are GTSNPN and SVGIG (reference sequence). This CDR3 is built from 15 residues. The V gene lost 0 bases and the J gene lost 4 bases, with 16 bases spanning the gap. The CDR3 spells CAWSVSAFTRYEQYF. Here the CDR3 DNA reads TGTGCCTGGAGTGTAAGTGCGTTCACCCGGTACGAGCAGTACTTC.

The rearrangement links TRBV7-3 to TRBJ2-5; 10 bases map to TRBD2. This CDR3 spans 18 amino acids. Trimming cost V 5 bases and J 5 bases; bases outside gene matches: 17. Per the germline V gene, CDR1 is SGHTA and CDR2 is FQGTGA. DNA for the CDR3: TGTGCCAGCAGCGGCGCTTTTGGGCTAGCGGGAGTCGAGGAGACCCAGTACTTC. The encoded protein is CASSGAFGLAGVEETQYF.

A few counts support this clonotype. CDR3 DNA: TGTGCCAGCAGCTTGTGGCAAACCGGGACTAGCGGGACCAATGAGCAGTTCTTC. As protein: CASSLWQTGTSGTNEQFF. V is TRBV5-5 and J is TRBJ2-1, with 13 bases matching TRBD2. V lost 1 base, J lost 6 bases, and 10 bases stayed unmatched. The CDR3 totals 18 residues. Germline V gene data show CDR1 as SGHKS and CDR2 as YYEKEE (reference sequence). The variable domain in full, with the rest retrieved from reference TRBV5-5 and TRBJ2-1, is DAGVTQSPTHLIKTRGQQVTLRCSPISGHKSVSWYQQVLGQGPQFIFQYYEKEERGRGNFPDRFSARQFPNYSSELNVNALLLGDSALYLCASSLWQTGTSGTNEQFFGPGTRLTVL.

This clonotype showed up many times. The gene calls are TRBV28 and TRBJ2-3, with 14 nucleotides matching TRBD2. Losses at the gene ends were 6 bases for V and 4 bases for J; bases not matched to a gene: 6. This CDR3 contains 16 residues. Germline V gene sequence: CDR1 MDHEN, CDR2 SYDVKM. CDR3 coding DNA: TGTGCCAGCAGACAGAGGACTAGCGGGAGGCCAGATACGCAGTATTTT. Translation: CASRQRTSGRPDTQYF.